This TCR beta chain emerged from a study of vaccination effects on CD4 cells after COVID-19. Germline V gene data show CDR1 as MNHEY and CDR2 as SMNVEV (reference sequence). V was pared by 4 bases and J by 2 bases, with 8 bases between. The CDR3 length is 13 residues. Having been cultured for less than 12 days, the cells underwent CD4+ T cell isolation. Days 3 and 7 were when half the medium was replaced with IL-2 medium. Libraries were prepared by immunoSEQ multiplex PCR; TCRdb keeps only in-frame clonotypes and omits some of them. The top ten hold roughly 6% of the sample, which has around 46,000 clones, roughly three fifths seen once. Worth noting for this clone: The antigen is not known.

This specimen consisted of CD4+ T cells from PBMCs cultured without peptide, obtained before COVID-19 vaccination. The clonotype comes from a human donor who received a COVID-19 vaccine. The V call is TRBV27, the J call TRBJ2-5, with a possible D match to TRBD2 (6 bases). CDR3 residues: CASSWGLQETQYF. The CDR3 bases are TGTGCCAGCAGTTGGGGACTGCAAGAGACCCAGTACTTC.